These 26 T cell receptor beta chains were all obtained from the same sample, sequenced in a study of shared clonotypes between healthy human individuals. Terminally differentiated effector memory CD45RA+ cells were excluded from the naive CD8 cells, which were CD45RO-negative and positively selected for CCR7. Measured with immunoSEQ multiplex PCR; TCRdb has only the in-frame clones, and not every one. The data hold about 1,800,000 clones, with about 95% observed a single time. Sequencing was carried out using naive CD8+ T cells sorted from blood. The receptors come from a man between 18 and 29 years old in good health.

This rearrangement joins TRBV27 to TRBJ1-2, with D possibly TRBD1 on 6 matching bases. This CDR3 comprises 15 residues. The ends were cut back, 5 bases at V and 5 bases at J, with 18 bases in the middle. Germline loops: CDR1 MNHEY, CDR2 SMNVEV (reference sequence). The CDR3 reads CASSPRDTYAYGYTF. CDR3 sequence (DNA): TGTGCCAGCAGTCCTAGGGACACCTATGCTTATGGCTACACCTTC.

The chain couples TRBV4-1 to TRBJ2-5; 7 nucleotides align to TRBD2. TRBJ2-7 matches the DNA end more closely, so the J call is doubtful. The CDR3 contains 14 residues. Germline CDR1 is MGHRA and CDR2 is YSYEKL. CDR3 sequence (DNA): TGCGCCAGCAGCGTGCGGGAGCTCTCCTACGAGCAGTACTTC. Translated: CASSVRELSYEQYF.

The chain combines TRBV7-2 with TRBJ2-7; the D gene is possibly TRBD2 (5 bases). Germline CDR1 reads SGHTA; CDR2 reads FQGNSA. V was pared by 5 bases and J by 4 bases, with 9 bases between. This CDR3 spans 12 amino acids. Here the CDR3 DNA reads TGTGCCAGCAGCGGACTCTTTTACGAGCAGTACTTC. The encoded protein is CASSGLFYEQYF.

V and J are TRBV5-6 and TRBJ2-7, with D possibly matching TRBD2 (6 bases). Germline-derived CDR1 and CDR2 are SGHDT and YYEEEE. V lost 3 bases and J 2 bases, leaving 12 bases between the germline ends. This CDR3 region has 14 residues. The DNA of the CDR3 is TGTGCCAGCAGCTGGGGGGAGGCCGCCTACGAGCAGTACTTC. Protein: CASSWGEAAYEQYF.

This CDR3 reads CASSSSQGRGTGELFF. The DNA of the CDR3 is TGTGCCAGCAGCTCAAGCCAGGGGCGGGGGACCGGGGAGCTGTTTTTT. The chain uses TRBV7-9 and TRBJ2-2; a possible D gene is TRBD2 (7 bases). The CDR3 runs 16 residues. The V end lost 4 bases, the J end lost 5 bases, and 17 bases lay between the germline ends. Germline CDR1 reads SEHNR; CDR2 reads FQNEAQ (reference sequence). Together with reference TRBV7-9 and TRBJ2-2, the CDR3 gives the full variable domain: DTGVSQNPRHKITKRGQNVTFRCDPISEHNRLYWYRQTLGQGPEFLTYFQNEAQLEKSRLLSDRFSAERPKGSFSTLEIQRTEQGDSAMYLCASSSSQGRGTGELFFGEGSRLTVL.

The chain employs TRBV6-1 and TRBJ1-5; D not certain. This CDR3 has 15 residues. V shed 4 bases and J shed 1 base, with 11 bases lying between them. Germline loops: CDR1 MNHNS, CDR2 SASEGT. The CDR3 loop is CASSGSRSSNQPQHF. The DNA of the CDR3 is TGTGCCAGCAGTGGTTCTAGGTCGAGCAATCAGCCCCAGCATTTT.

The chain carries TRBV9 and TRBJ2-7, with TRBD2 matching over 12 bases. Germline V lookup: CDR1 SGDLS, CDR2 YYNGEE. V trimming: 5 bases; J trimming: 5 bases; junction bases outside the gene matches: 8. The CDR3 runs to 15 residues. The CDR3 reads CASSSGLAGRNEQYF. As DNA, the CDR3 is TGTGCCAGCAGTTCCGGACTAGCGGGAAGGAACGAGCAGTACTTC.

In regard to this clone: This sample includes further DNA sequences coding for the same CDR3. The rearrangement uses TRBV19 and TRBJ2-7; D might be TRBD1 (5 bases). The CDR3 contains 13 residues. The germline V gene encodes CDR1 LNHDA and CDR2 SQIVND (reference sequence). V was cut by 5 bases and J by 2 bases, with 10 bases left in between. The CDR3: CASSWAGTYEQYF. In DNA, the CDR3 is TGTGCCAGTAGTTGGGCAGGGACCTACGAGCAGTACTTC. Full variable domain (remainder filled in from reference TRBV19 and TRBJ2-7): DGGITQSPKYLFRKEGQNVTLSCEQNLNHDAMYWYRQDPGQGLRLIYYSQIVNDFQKGDIAEGYSVSREKKESFPLTVTSAQKNPTAFYLCASSWAGTYEQYFGPGTRLTVT.

This chain joins TRBV12-5 and TRBJ2-5, with a tentative D call TRBD1 (6 bases). The CDR3 length is 14 residues. Per the germline V gene, CDR1 is LGHNT and CDR2 is FRNRAP. Trimming removed 7 bases at V and 1 base at J, with 13 bases between. CDR3 loop: CASAGPDSQETQYF. CDR3 DNA sequence: TGTGCTAGTGCGGGGCCGGACAGCCAAGAGACCCAGTACTTC.

V is TRBV7-6 and J is TRBJ1-2; a weak D match, TRBD1 (6 bases). The germline V gene encodes CDR1 SGHVS and CDR2 FNYEAQ. This CDR3 spans 14 amino acids. With 5 bases removed from V and 4 bases from J, the gap between germline ends came to 14 bases. The CDR3 reads CASSPTGGGYGYTF. CDR3 coding DNA: TGTGCCAGCAGCCCGACAGGTGGAGGCTATGGCTACACCTTC.

This chain joins TRBV5-1 and TRBJ1-2; D ambiguous. The V end lost 2 bases, the J end lost 4 bases, and 9 bases lay between the germline ends. This CDR3 region has 13 residues. CDR1 and CDR2 (germline): SGHRS, YFSETQ. CDR3 region: CASSFTESYGYTF. CDR3 in DNA: TGCGCCAGCAGCTTTACAGAATCCTATGGCTACACCTTC.

The chain couples TRBV7-6 to TRBJ2-1; no clear D. V lost 2 bases and J lost 4, with 6 bases in between. In germline, CDR1 is SGHVS, CDR2 FNYEAQ. There are 13 residues in the CDR3. CDR3 loop: CASSLTRYNEQFF. CDR3 nucleotide sequence: TGTGCCAGCAGCTTAACACGGTACAATGAGCAGTTCTTC.

The chain uses TRBV27 and TRBJ2-1; D might be TRBD1 (5 bases). Germline CDR1 reads MNHEY; CDR2 reads SMNVEV (reference sequence). The length of the CDR3 is 18 residues. V gave up 9 bases and J gave up 3 bases, with 27 bases separating them. CDR3 DNA: TGTGCCAGGAACTTACAGGTGCCCCCTTCCAAAGGCTACAATGAGCAGTTCTTC. Translation gives CARNLQVPPSKGYNEQFF.

J is TRBJ1-1 and V is TRBV25-1, with D hard to call. This CDR3 spans 14 amino acids. V was trimmed by 2 bases and J by 7 bases, leaving 14 bases between them. The V gene's germline CDR1 is MGHDK and CDR2 SYGVNS. The CDR3 here is CASSERPIWDEAFF. The CDR3 coding sequence is TGTGCCAGCAGTGAACGTCCAATTTGGGATGAAGCTTTCTTT. Full variable domain (outside the CDR3, taken from reference TRBV25-1 and TRBJ1-1): EADIYQTPRYLVIGTGKKITLECSQTMGHDKMYWYQQDPGMELHLIHYSYGVNSTEKGDLSSESTVSRIRTEHFPLTLESARPSHTSQYLCASSERPIWDEAFFGQGTRLTVV.

Turning to this clone: Other nucleotide sequences in the sample specify the same CDR3. The J gene is TRBJ2-7, the V gene TRBV29-1, with D perhaps matching TRBD2 (5 bases). The CDR3 runs 12 residues. Trimming left V 6 bases short and J 3 bases short, with 12 bases between. Germline CDR1 reads SQVTM; CDR2 reads ANQGSEA. The CDR3 region is CSVGAGGYEQYF. The CDR3 nucleotides are TGCAGCGTAGGCGCAGGAGGCTACGAGCAGTACTTC.

The chain couples TRBV19 to TRBJ2-1; possible D gene TRBD1, 6 bases. Germline V CDR1 and CDR2: LNHDA, SQIVND (reference sequence). V was cut by 5 bases and J by 3 bases, with 17 bases left in between. CDR3 length: 16 residues. The CDR3 DNA follows: TGTGCCAGTAGTGTAACGCCAGGGGTATTCTACAATGAGCAGTTCTTC. It specifies CASSVTPGVFYNEQFF.

The chain is built from TRBV5-1 and TRBJ1-1; TRBD1 matches at 7 bases. Trimming at V came to 10 bases and at J to 1 base, leaving 7 bases not matched to a gene. Germline CDR1 is SGHRS and CDR2 is YFSETQ. The CDR3 runs to 13 residues. CDR3 protein: CAGRQGSNTEAFF. As DNA, the CDR3 is TGCGCCGGCCGACAGGGCTCGAACACTGAAGCTTTCTTT.

V is TRBV6-5 and J is TRBJ2-1; D assignment may be TRBD1 or TRBD2 (6 bases each). This CDR3 spans 15 amino acids. CDR1 is MNHEY, CDR2 SVGAGI, per germline. The germline V and J ends were trimmed by 6 bases and 3 bases, with 15 bases remaining between them. CDR3 in DNA: TGTGCCAGCAGGGACCCCGGGGGCTACTACAATGAGCAGTTCTTC. Its translation: CASRDPGGYYNEQFF.

The chain has TRBV29-1 and TRBJ2-3; D gene uncertain. Trimming took off 5 bases at V and 0 bases at J, with 6 bases between the two ends. Germline V lookup: CDR1 SQVTM, CDR2 ANQGSEA. This CDR3 region has 12 residues. The CDR3 coding sequence is TGCAGCGTTTTCGGGAGCACAGATACGCAGTATTTT. Protein sequence: CSVFGSTDTQYF.

As DNA, the CDR3 is TGTGCCAGCAGTTGGCTGGCGGGGGCCTACAATGAGCAGTTCTTC. Translating gives CASSWLAGAYNEQFF. The V gene is TRBV7-2, the J gene TRBJ2-1; 7 bases agree with TRBD2. Per the germline V gene, CDR1 is SGHTA and CDR2 is FQGNSA. With 6 bases clipped from V and 2 bases from J, the junction kept 7 bases outside the gene matches. The CDR3 sequence is 15 residues long.

This clone was recorded only once. This chain connects TRBV9 to TRBJ2-7; D is perhaps TRBD1 or TRBD2 (7 bases each). In germline, CDR1 is SGDLS, CDR2 YYNGEE. Trimming stripped 4 bases from V and 5 bases from J, with 10 bases between. This CDR3 is built from 12 residues. CDR3 sequence (DNA): TGTGCCAGCAGCTCAGGGGGGGACGAGCAGTACTTC. This encodes CASSSGGDEQYF.

The rearrangement uses TRBV6-6 and TRBJ2-4; no clear D gene. This CDR3 has 16 residues. The ends were cut back, 3 bases at V and 0 bases at J, with 12 bases in the middle. In germline, CDR1 is MNHNY, CDR2 SVGAGI (reference sequence). CDR3 sequence (DNA): TGTGCCAGCAGTTATAGGCTTGGGATAGCCAAAAACATTCAGTACTTC. It translates to CASSYRLGIAKNIQYF.

Comments on this clone: Distinct nucleotide sequences in the sample also encode this CDR3. The V and J genes are TRBV11-2 and TRBJ2-1; no clear D gene. CDR3 size: 15 residues. The germline CDR1 and CDR2 sequences are SGHAT and FQNNGV. Trimming pared 0 bases from V and 0 bases from J, leaving 6 bases between. In DNA form, the CDR3 reads TGTGCCAGCAGCTTAGAAGTGGGCTCCTACAATGAGCAGTTCTTC. It encodes CASSLEVGSYNEQFF.

V and J are TRBV7-9 and TRBJ1-2; maybe TRBD1 (6 bases). With 1 base removed from V and 8 bases from J, the gap between germline ends came to 20 bases. Germline V gene data show CDR1 as SEHNR and CDR2 as FQNEAQ (reference sequence). This CDR3 region has 16 residues. CDR3 protein: CASSLESPGQERGYTF. DNA of the CDR3: TGTGCCAGCAGCTTAGAGTCCCCGGGACAAGAAAGAGGCTACACCTTC.

The chain employs TRBV28 and TRBJ2-7, with a weak D call TRBD1 (5 bases). The V end was cut by 4 bases, the J end by 3 bases, with 16 bases between. The CDR3 contains 15 residues. Germline V CDR1 and CDR2: MDHEN, SYDVKM. CDR3 protein: CASSSPRGAIYEQYF. Written as DNA, the CDR3 is TGTGCCAGCAGTTCCCCTCGTGGGGCAATCTACGAGCAGTACTTC.

The V gene is TRBV27, the J gene TRBJ1-4; D remains unclear. Trimming left V 7 bases short and J 10 bases short, with 16 bases between. The CDR3 is 13 residues long. Germline CDR1 reads MNHEY; CDR2 reads SMNVEV (reference sequence). This CDR3 is CASTDPPIGKLFF. Here the CDR3 DNA reads TGTGCCAGCACAGACCCTCCCATTGGAAAACTGTTTTTT.